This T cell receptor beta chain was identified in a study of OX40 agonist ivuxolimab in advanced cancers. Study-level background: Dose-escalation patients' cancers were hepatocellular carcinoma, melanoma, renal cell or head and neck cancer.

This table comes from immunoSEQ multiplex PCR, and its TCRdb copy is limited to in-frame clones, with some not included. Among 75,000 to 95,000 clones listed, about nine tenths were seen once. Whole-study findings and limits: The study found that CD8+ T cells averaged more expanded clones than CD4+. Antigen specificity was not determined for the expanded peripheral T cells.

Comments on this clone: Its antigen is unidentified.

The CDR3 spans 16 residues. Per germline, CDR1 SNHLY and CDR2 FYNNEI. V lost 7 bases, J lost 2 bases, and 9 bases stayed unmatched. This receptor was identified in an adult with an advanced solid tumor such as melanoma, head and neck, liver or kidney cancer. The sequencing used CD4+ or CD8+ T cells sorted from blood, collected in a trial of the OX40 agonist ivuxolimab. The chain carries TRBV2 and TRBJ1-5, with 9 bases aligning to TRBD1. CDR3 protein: CASTSIGQGRNQPQHF. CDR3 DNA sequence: TGTGCCAGCACCTCAATAGGACAGGGGCGCAATCAGCCCCAGCATTTT. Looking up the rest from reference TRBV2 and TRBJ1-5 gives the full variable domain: EPEVTQTPSHQVTQMGQEVILRCVPISNHLYFYWYRQILGQKVEFLVSFYNNEISEKSEIFDDQFSVERPDGSNFTLKIRSTKLEDSAMYFCASTSIGQGRNQPQHFGDGTRLSIL.